This TCR beta chain was recovered during a study of PD-L1 blockade in urothelial cancer. General study results and limits: At 3 weeks on treatment, tumor-associated clones expanded more with durable benefit.

Time point in this sample: pretreatment peripheral blood. Germline lookup yields CDR1 ENHRY and CDR2 SYGVKD. The CDR3 has 21 residues. V lost 0 bases, J lost 8 bases, and 26 bases stayed unmatched. Notes on this clone: The target antigen is unknown.

Assay: immunoSEQ multiplex PCR; the TCRdb copy retains only in-frame clones and omits some. The repertoire consists of tens of thousands of clones, with around 91% occurring once and the leading ten covering under 2%. The material was PBMCs, obtained around atezolizumab (anti-PD-L1) treatment. The receptor's source is a man aged 55 to 70 with urothelial cancer. The genes are TRBV10-3 and TRBJ1-2; TRBD1 matches 8 bases. The CDR3 bases are TGTGCCATCAGTGAGTCACCCCTAATTGGACAGGGTAGGGTGCGCTATTCAGGCTACACCTTC. It specifies CAISESPLIGQGRVRYSGYTF.